This T cell receptor (beta chain) originates from a study of T cells in Graves' hyperthyroidism and ophthalmopathy. Researchers took RNA transcripts and amplified the TCR beta CDR3 regions from them. Initially, a first-round RT-PCR of the TCR CDR3 employed the HTBI primer set. Each CDR3 protein gets one entry after TCRdb re-called the multiplex PCR reads with MiXCR. The table records over 500,000 distinct CDR3 sequences, approximately 16% of them present only once. The study's findings and limits: Most thyroid clonotypes with frequency above 0.001 were detected in blood.

On this clonotype itself: What it binds is not known.

Trimming removed 4 bases at V and 1 base at J, with 12 bases between. The germline V gene has CDR1 LGHNA and CDR2 YNFKEQ. The CDR3 contains 15 residues. A Clinical Activity Score of at least 3, a NOSPECS grade of at least 4 and a duration under 3 months were recorded in the ophthalmopathy patients. Sequenced material: blood. This clonotype was obtained from a woman in her thirties with Graves' ophthalmopathy. This rearrangement joins TRBV4-2 to TRBJ2-3; tentative D call: TRBD2 (6 bases). The CDR3 reads CASSPGRLGTDTQYF. In nucleotides, the CDR3 is TGTGCCAGCAGCCCCGGGAGATTGGGCACAGATACGCAGTATTTT.